This entry lists 18 T cell receptor beta chains sequenced from one sample in a study of response to subunit inactivated influenza vaccine. TCRdb analysed the RT-PCR reads with MiXCR anew, one entry per CDR3 protein. The profile covers some 520,000 distinct CDR3 sequences, with about 15% appearing a single time and 2.5% to 3.5% taken by the ten largest. The input for sequencing was CD4+ T cells sorted from PBMCs, taken less than 30 months after vaccination. Every receptor here comes from a man between 45 and 75 years old who received an inactivated influenza vaccine.

This chain joins TRBV28 and TRBJ2-7; 11 bases agree with TRBD2. Germline CDR1 and CDR2: MDHEN and SYDVKM. The V and J ends lost 5 bases and 5 bases, in that order; junction bases with no gene match: 2. This CDR3 has 13 amino acids. The CDR3 reads CASSLLAGDEQYF. In nucleotides, the CDR3 is TGTGCCAGCAGTCTACTAGCGGGAGACGAGCAGTACTTC.

The chain combines TRBV18 with TRBJ2-1; D not resolved. Trimming cost V 5 bases and J 4 bases, with 12 bases left between them. The CDR3 is 14 amino acids. CDR1 is KGHSH and CDR2 is LQKENI in the germline V gene. This chain's CDR3 is CASSSLAEYNEQFF. In nucleotides, the CDR3 is TGTGCCAGCTCATCCCTCGCGGAGTACAATGAGCAGTTCTTC.

The chain carries TRBV11-2 and TRBJ2-2; TRBD1 matches 9 bases. This CDR3 spans 18 amino acids. CDR1 is SGHAT, CDR2 FQNNGV, per germline. The V gene end was trimmed by 2 bases and the J gene end by 3 bases; junction bases not matched to a gene: 10. CDR3 DNA: TGTGCCAGCAGCTTATTACCTTACAGGGGGCACGACACCGGGGAGCTGTTTTTT. Its protein is CASSLLPYRGHDTGELFF.

This clonotype was counted only a few times. This chain joins TRBV24-1 and TRBJ2-5; 7 nucleotides align to TRBD1. This CDR3 contains 15 residues. J was trimmed by 4 bases and V by 6 bases; bases with no gene match: 10. CDR1 KGHDR and CDR2 SFDVKD come from the germline V gene. CDR3 coding DNA: TGTGCCACCAGTTACCGTGGACAGGCCGGAGAGACCCAGTACTTC. This sequence encodes CATSYRGQAGETQYF.

This clonotype was counted a few times. This chain uses TRBV12-3 or TRBV12-4 with TRBJ2-1; 8 nucleotides align to TRBD2. J lost 2 bases, V lost 7 bases, and 7 bases had no gene match. CDR3 length: 15 amino acids. The CDR3: CASIRREETYNEQFF. The CDR3 DNA is TGTGCCAGCATTAGGCGGGAGGAGACCTACAATGAGCAGTTCTTC.

This chain connects TRBV20-1 to TRBJ2-7, with 13 bases matching TRBD2. The CDR3 is made up of 14 amino acids. V lost 5 bases and J lost 5; bases outside the gene matches: 6. Germline V CDR1 and CDR2: DFQATT, SNEGSKA (reference sequence). CDR3 DNA sequence: TGCAGTGCTCCTAGGACTAGCGGGAGTAACGAGCAGTACTTC. Translated, it gives CSAPRTSGSNEQYF.

This clonotype appeared a few times. The J gene is TRBJ2-7, the V gene TRBV5-1; 13 bases line up with TRBD2. Trimming at V came to 4 bases and at J to 5 bases, leaving 6 bases not matched to a gene. The CDR3 length is 15 residues. Germline-derived CDR1 and CDR2 are SGHRS and YFSETQ. This chain's CDR3 is CASSPGLAGINEQYF. The CDR3 DNA reads TGCGCCAGCAGCCCGGGACTAGCGGGAATCAACGAGCAGTACTTC.

The genes are TRBV7-3 and TRBJ2-1; D ambiguous. The CDR3 is made up of 13 amino acids. Between the trimmed V and J ends, which lost 4 bases and 13 bases, there was a span of 17 bases. In germline, CDR1 is SGHTA, CDR2 FQGTGA. The CDR3 DNA follows: TGTGCCAGCAGCTCCTCCCCAGACACTTCTCAGTTCTTC. Amino acids: CASSSSPDTSQFF.

This rearrangement joins TRBV10-3 to TRBJ2-3; 10 nucleotides agree with TRBD2. V dropped 5 bases and J dropped 7; count of bases not matched to a gene: 9. This CDR3 contains 15 residues. Germline assignment: CDR1 ENHRY and CDR2 SYGVKD. The CDR3 region is CAISSTSGSVYTQYF. The DNA of the CDR3 is TGTGCCATCAGTTCGACTAGCGGGTCCGTGTATACGCAGTATTTT.

J is TRBJ1-5 and V is TRBV2, with TRBD1 matching over 7 bases. The CDR3 totals 15 residues. Germline CDR1 reads SNHLY; CDR2 reads FYNNEI. V lost 10 bases and J lost 3; bases outside the gene matches: 12. The CDR3 region has the DNA TGTGCCATGGCCCGGGACAGTGGTATCAATCAGCCCCAGCATTTT. It translates to CAMARDSGINQPQHF.

This clonotype was counted many times. The chain recombines TRBV28 with TRBJ1-4; 10 positions match TRBD1. The CDR3 consists of 15 residues. Germline V lookup: CDR1 MDHEN, CDR2 SYDVKM. The V segment lost 7 bases and the J segment 7 bases; nucleotides outside the gene matches: 9. CDR3 DNA: TGTGCCAGCACTTCGACAGGGGGCTATGTTGAAAAACTGTTTTTT. This translates into CASTSTGGYVEKLFF.

At least ten counts were recorded for this clonotype. The chain combines TRBV4-3 with TRBJ1-6, with TRBD1 identical over 7 bases. This CDR3 has 16 residues. The V segment lost 0 bases and the J segment 7 bases; nucleotides outside the gene matches: 6. In germline, CDR1 is LGHNA, CDR2 YSLEER. For the CDR3, the DNA is TGCGCCAGCAGCCAAGAATATGGCAGGGGGAATTCACCCCTCCACTTT. It codes for CASSQEYGRGNSPLHF.

This clonotype was seen only a few times. The chain combines TRBV3-1 with TRBJ2-3; D may be TRBD2 (8 bases). Germline values: CDR1 LGHDT, CDR2 YNNKEL (reference sequence). Trimming left V 4 bases short and J 1 base short, with 18 bases between. This CDR3 comprises 17 residues. CDR3 DNA sequence: TGTGCCAGCAGCCCCCTCCGCGGGGGGACAGGCACAGATACGCAGTATTTT. Protein sequence: CASSPLRGGTGTDTQYF.

This clonotype was counted a few times. J is TRBJ1-5 and V is TRBV12-3 or TRBV12-4; 7 bases are a match to TRBD1. CDR3 length: 17 amino acids. V was clipped by 6 bases and J by 2 bases; unmatched bases: 13. CDR3 amino acids: CASSRGTDHGGNQPQHF. CDR3 DNA: TGTGCCAGCAGCCGCGGGACAGACCACGGGGGCAATCAGCCCCAGCATTTT.

The chain uses TRBV28 and TRBJ1-2, with D maybe TRBD1 (5 bases). The V and J ends lost 6 bases and 8 bases respectively, with 19 bases between them. Germline V gene data show CDR1 as MDHEN and CDR2 as SYDVKM. CDR3 length equals 14 residues. Here the CDR3 reads CASSKRGTSDGYTF. The DNA of the CDR3 is TGTGCCAGCAGCAAAAGAGGGACGAGTGACGGCTACACCTTC.

This clonotype was seen more than once but under ten times. The chain carries TRBV20-1 and TRBJ2-7; TRBD2 matches 8 bases. Germline CDR1 DFQATT, CDR2 SNEGSKA (reference sequence). The CDR3 contains 15 residues. Unmatched junction bases numbered 9, after V lost 3 bases and J lost 2 bases. CDR3 coding DNA: TGCAGTGCTAGTTCGAGCGGGAGTGTCCCCTACGAGCAGTACTTC. Protein: CSASSSGSVPYEQYF.

The chain joins TRBV5-1 to TRBJ2-5; 9 bases match TRBD1. The germline gives CDR1 SGHRS, CDR2 YFSETQ. J was trimmed by 5 bases and V by 4 bases; bases with no gene match: 6. The CDR3 contains 14 residues. CDR3 sequence: CASSNGQGRETQYF. The CDR3 DNA reads TGCGCCAGCAGCAACGGACAGGGGAGGGAGACCCAGTACTTC.

This clonotype was seen many times. V is TRBV29-1 and J is TRBJ2-7, with 11 bases identical to TRBD2. V lost 8 bases to trimming and J lost 7 bases; unmatched junction nucleotides: 7. The germline V gene has CDR1 SQVTM and CDR2 ANQGSEA. This CDR3 has 12 amino acids. Here the CDR3 DNA reads TGCAGCTCGACTAGCGGGACGAAAGAGCAGTACTTC. Translation: CSSTSGTKEQYF.